The clone carrying this T cell receptor (beta chain) was detected ten times or more. Its antigen is unknown. This sample was included in a study of neurological immune-mediated disorders. The CDR3 length is 13 residues. CDR1 and CDR2 (germline): SGHRS, YFSETQ. V gave up 4 bases and J gave up 9 bases, with 16 bases separating them. Whole-study findings and limits: Across subjects, no CDR3 amino acid sequence appeared in expanded clones of more than one subject, a finding that suggested private repertoires in all groups. HTLV-1-associated myelopathy led in TCR clonal expansion, while multiple sclerosis ranked lowest, below healthy controls.

Over 160 million TCR-beta sequences from 15-18 subjects came from every sequencing run. TCRdb ran MiXCR on the 5' RACE reads and lists one entry per CDR3 protein. The table records more than 30,000 distinct CDR3 sequences, approximately 13% of them present only once. Time point meaning: longitudinal time-point 2. The sequence was obtained from a woman in her thirties or forties in good health. Source material: PBMCs. The chain carries TRBV5-1 and TRBJ1-2; tentatively, D is TRBD1 (5 bases). CDR3 in amino acids: CASSGGITSSYTF. CDR3 nucleotide sequence: TGCGCCAGCAGCGGGGGGATCACCTCTAGCTACACCTTC. The complete variable domain, with remaining parts taken from reference TRBV5-1 and TRBJ1-2, reads KAGVTQTPRYLIKTRGQQVTLSCSPISGHRSVSWYQQTPGQGLQFLFEYFSETQRNKGNFPGRFSGRQFSNSRSEMNVSTLELGDSALYLCASSGGITSSYTFGSGTRLTVV.